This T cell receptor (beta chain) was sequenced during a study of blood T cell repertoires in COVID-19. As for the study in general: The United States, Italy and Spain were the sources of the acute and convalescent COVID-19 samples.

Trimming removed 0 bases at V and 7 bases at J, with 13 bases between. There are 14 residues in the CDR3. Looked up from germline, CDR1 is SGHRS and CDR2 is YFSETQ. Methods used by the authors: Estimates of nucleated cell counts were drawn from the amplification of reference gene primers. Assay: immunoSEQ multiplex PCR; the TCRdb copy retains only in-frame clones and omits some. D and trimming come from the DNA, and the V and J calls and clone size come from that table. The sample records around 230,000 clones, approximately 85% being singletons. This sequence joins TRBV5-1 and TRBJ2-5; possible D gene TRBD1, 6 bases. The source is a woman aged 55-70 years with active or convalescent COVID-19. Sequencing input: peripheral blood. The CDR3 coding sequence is TGCGCCAGCAGCTTGGGATGGGGGCCCGGGACCCAGTACTTC. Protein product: CASSLGWGPGTQYF.